This entry lists 21 T cell receptor beta chains sequenced from one sample in a study of T-cell reconstitution after alpha-beta-depleted transplantation in children. The library targeted TCRbeta and was prepared with unique molecular identifiers. Using its own MiXCR run on the PCR reads, TCRdb lists one record per CDR3 protein. This sample has around 340,000 distinct CDR3 sequences, with about 14% found just once. Sequences were derived from PBMCs, sampled from the stem cell graft. Receptor source: a human donor who donated a stem cell graft to a child with Fanconi anemia.

In the case of this clonotype: With a much larger clone just one base away, this may be a read error. The chain couples TRBV27 to TRBJ2-7, with 8 bases fitting TRBD1. The CDR3 spans 13 residues. CDR1 is MNHEY and CDR2 is SMNVEV in the germline V gene (reference sequence). V trimming: 4 bases; J trimming: 3 bases; junction bases outside the gene matches: 2. The CDR3 DNA follows: TGTGCCAGCAGTTCAGGGGGCGGCTACGAGCAGTACGTC. Amino acids: CASSSGGGYEQYV.

This clonotype was seen just once. Likely a read error: the CDR3 ends without its conserved phenylalanine or tryptophan. DNA for the CDR3: TGCAGCGTTGAAGGAGAGCTGAGAGCTTTCTAT. Its translation is CSVEGELRAFY. The V call is TRBV29-1, the J call TRBJ1-1; D is undetermined. Trimming cost V 1 base and J 10 bases, with 10 bases left between them. The CDR3 is 11 residues long. CDR1 and CDR2 (germline): SQVTM, ANQGSEA.

The chain recombines TRBV10-2 with TRBJ2-7; TRBD1 agrees at 7 bases. The germline CDR1 and CDR2 sequences are WSHSY and SAAADI. With V trimmed by 3 bases and J by 0 bases, 2 bases remained unmatched. The CDR3 has 14 amino acids. The CDR3 spells CASSDRGSSYEQYV. CDR3 DNA sequence: TGCGCCAGCAGTGACAGGGGGAGCTCCTACGAGCAGTACGTC.

The rearrangement uses TRBV21-1 and TRBJ1-6; TRBD1 is taken as the D call from the table, unchecked against the DNA. TRBV21-1 is listed as a pseudogene. The CDR3 runs 16 residues. CDR3 nucleotides: TGTGCCAGCAGCAAAACCGGGGCCACCTCGTCTGGAACCCTCCACTTT. Translation: CASSKTGATSSGTLHF.

This clonotype showed up just a few times. V gene TRBV12-3 or TRBV12-4 combines with J gene TRBJ1-2; D gene uncertain. The CDR3 consists of 15 residues. V was cut by 8 bases and J by 7 bases, with 23 bases left in between. The CDR3 reads CASSSGDALLRGYTF. Written as DNA, the CDR3 is TGTGCCAGCTCCTCCGGGGATGCCCTCCTCCGTGGCTACACCTTC.

The genes are TRBV20-1 and TRBJ2-7; 9 bases map to TRBD2. Germline V gives CDR1 DFQATT, CDR2 SNEGSKA (reference sequence). V lost 1 base, J lost 0 bases, and 4 bases stayed unmatched. The CDR3 sequence is 15 residues long. The CDR3: CSARVLAGLSYEQYF. CDR3 nucleotides: TGCAGTGCTAGAGTCCTAGCGGGGCTCTCCTACGAGCAGTACTTC.

For this clonotype: Being one base from a much bigger clone, this may be a read error. The genes are TRBV6-1 and TRBJ1-1; 7 bases agree with TRBD1. Germline-derived CDR1 and CDR2 are MNHNS and SASEGT. This CDR3 is built from 14 residues. The chain's CDR3 is CASSPQGRNPEAFF. The CDR3 DNA is TGTGCCAGCAGCCCACAGGGGAGGAACCCTGAAGCTTTCTTT.

In its sample, this clonotype was seen a few times. The chain employs TRBV6-2 or TRBV6-3 and TRBJ2-3; D gene ambiguous. V was trimmed by 0 bases and J by 4 bases, leaving 8 bases between them. Germline V gives CDR1 MNHEY, CDR2 SVGEGT. CDR3 length: 14 amino acids. The CDR3 loop is CASSYSPDPDTQYF. In DNA, the CDR3 is TGTGCCAGCAGTTACTCGCCCGACCCAGATACGCAGTATTTT.

This clonotype has ten or more counts. V gene TRBV7-2 combines with J gene TRBJ2-2; D may be TRBD2 (6 bases). The germline V gene encodes CDR1 SGHTA and CDR2 FQGNSA. Trimming took off 2 bases at V and 2 bases at J, with 15 bases between the two ends. The CDR3 totals 17 residues. The CDR3 coding sequence is TGTGCCAGCAGCTTAACGGGGGTCCACGCCAACACCGGGGAGCTGTTTTTT. Residues: CASSLTGVHANTGELFF.

The chain is built from TRBV5-5 and TRBJ1-1; D perhaps matches TRBD1 (5 bases). Between the trimmed V and J ends, which lost 2 bases and 7 bases, there was a span of 12 bases. The germline CDR1 and CDR2 sequences are SGHKS and YYEKEE (reference sequence). CDR3 size: 13 residues. CDR3 bases: TGTGCCAGCAGCTTTAGGGGATTCGGTGAAGCTTTCTTT. Protein: CASSFRGFGEAFF.

This clonotype has ten or more counts. The chain has TRBV6-5 and TRBJ2-2; D remains ambiguous. The CDR3 is 14 amino acids. Looked up from germline, CDR1 is MNHEY and CDR2 is SVGAGI. Trimming took 4 bases from V and 6 from J, leaving 12 bases between them. The DNA for the CDR3 is TGTGCCAGCAGTTTCTTCAAAAACCCCGGGGAGCTGTTTTTT. This encodes CASSFFKNPGELFF.

This clonotype was seen only a few times. V and J are TRBV15 and TRBJ2-4, with 8 bases matching TRBD2. Germline V lookup: CDR1 LNHNV, CDR2 YYDKDF (reference sequence). V gave up 6 bases and J gave up 5 bases; unmatched junction bases: 9. This CDR3 region has 15 residues. The CDR3 nucleotides are TGTGCCACCAGGCGGGGGGCGATTGAGGAAAACATTCAGTACTTC. Residues: CATRRGAIEENIQYF.

In regard to this clonotype: A much larger clone is a single base away; this may be a read error. Because the CDR3 is missing its conserved closing phenylalanine or tryptophan, this is likely a read error. The chain has TRBV4-3 and TRBJ2-3; 7 bases align to TRBD1. Germline assignment: CDR1 LGHNA and CDR2 YSLEER. CDR3 size: 13 residues. Unmatched junction bases numbered 3, after V lost 3 bases and J lost 6 bases. The CDR3 reads CASSQEDRDTQYL. Here the CDR3 DNA reads TGCGCCAGCAGCCAGGAGGACAGGGATACGCAGTATTTA.

This chain links TRBV6-1 with TRBJ1-1; tentative D call: TRBD1 (6 bases). This CDR3 has 13 residues. V was cut by 8 bases and J by 3 bases, with 13 bases left in between. Germline V gene data show CDR1 as MNHNS and CDR2 as SASEGT. The CDR3 loop reads CASRGGQYTEAFF. DNA for the CDR3: TGTGCCAGCCGAGGCGGACAGTACACTGAAGCTTTCTTT.

In its sample, this clonotype was seen a few times. This sequence joins TRBV12-3 or TRBV12-4 and TRBJ2-3; no firm D call. V shed 4 bases and J shed 2 bases, with 16 bases lying between them. The CDR3 loop spans 16 amino acids. The CDR3 sequence: CASSWASASDTDTQYF. CDR3 nucleotides: TGTGCCAGCAGTTGGGCGTCGGCCTCGGACACAGATACGCAGTATTTT.

This clonotype was detected a few times. The chain recombines TRBV28 with TRBJ2-1; D might be TRBD1 or TRBD2, each matching 5 bases. Germline CDR1 is MDHEN and CDR2 is SYDVKM. V lost 6 bases and J 11 bases, leaving 14 bases between the germline ends. The CDR3 loop spans 12 amino acids. Here the CDR3 DNA reads TGTGCCAGCAGCTCCGGCCCGGGACAGCAGTTCTTC. Translated: CASSSGPGQQFF.

This clonotype was detected ten times or more. The chain joins TRBV20-1 to TRBJ2-7; tentatively, D is TRBD2 (6 bases). Per the germline V gene, CDR1 is DFQATT and CDR2 is SNEGSKA (reference sequence). V dropped 4 bases and J dropped 4 bases, with 17 bases sitting between them. CDR3 length: 14 amino acids. The CDR3 DNA is TGCAGTGCTACCCCTGGGGGGTTGGGGTACGAGCAGTACGTC. Translating gives CSATPGGLGYEQYV.

The table lists this clonotype with many counts. This chain joins TRBV29-1 and TRBJ2-3; weak D call: TRBD2 (5 bases). In germline, CDR1 is SQVTM, CDR2 ANQGSEA. Trimming pared 3 bases from V and 3 bases from J, leaving 16 bases between. This CDR3 region has 15 residues. The CDR3 sequence: CSVDKGSTGTDTQYF. CDR3 nucleotides: TGCAGCGTTGATAAAGGGAGTACGGGGACAGATACGCAGTATTTT.

This clonotype was detected many times. The CDR3 region has the DNA TGTGCCAGTAGCTTGGGGTTCGGCACCGGGGAGCTGTTTTTT. Residues: CASSLGFGTGELFF. V is TRBV19 and J is TRBJ2-2; D is unresolved. This CDR3 has 14 amino acids. From germline, CDR1 is LNHDA and CDR2 SQIVND (reference sequence). The V end was cut by 6 bases, the J end by 4 bases, with 12 bases between.

This clonotype turned up a few times. The chain links TRBV6-5 to TRBJ2-1, with D hard to call. The CDR3 runs 17 residues. Looked up from germline, CDR1 is MNHEY and CDR2 is SVGAGI. Trimming pared 0 bases from V and 5 bases from J, leaving 17 bases between. CDR3 amino acids: CASSYSMAKALDNEQFF. The DNA for the CDR3 is TGTGCCAGCAGTTACTCGATGGCAAAGGCCCTAGACAATGAGCAGTTCTTC.

This clonotype came up a few times. The chain is built from TRBV7-2 and TRBJ2-6, with no clear D. The CDR3 contains 14 residues. Deletions cut 8 bases from V and 2 bases from J, with 10 bases between. CDR1 SGHTA and CDR2 FQGNSA come from the germline V gene. The CDR3 sequence: CASQRGAGANVLTF. CDR3 bases: TGTGCCAGCCAGCGTGGTGCTGGGGCCAACGTCCTGACTTTC.